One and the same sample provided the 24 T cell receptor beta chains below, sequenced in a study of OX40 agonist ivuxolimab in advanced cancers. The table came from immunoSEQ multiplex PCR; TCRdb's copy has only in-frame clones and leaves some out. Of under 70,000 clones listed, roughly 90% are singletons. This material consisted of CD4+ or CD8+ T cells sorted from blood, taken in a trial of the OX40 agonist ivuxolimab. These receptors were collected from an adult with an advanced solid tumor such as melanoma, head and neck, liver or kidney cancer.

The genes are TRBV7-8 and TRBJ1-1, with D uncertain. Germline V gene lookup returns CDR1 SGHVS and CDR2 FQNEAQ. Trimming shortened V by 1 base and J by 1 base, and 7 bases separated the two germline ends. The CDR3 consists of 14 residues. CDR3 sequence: CASSLEGGNTEAFF. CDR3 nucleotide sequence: TGTGCCAGCAGCTTAGAGGGCGGGAACACTGAAGCTTTCTTT.

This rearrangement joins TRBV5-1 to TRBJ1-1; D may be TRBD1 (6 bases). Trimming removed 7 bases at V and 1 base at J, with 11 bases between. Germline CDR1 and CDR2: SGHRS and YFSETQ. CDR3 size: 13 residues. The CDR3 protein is CASGEQGNTEAFF. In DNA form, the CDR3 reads TGCGCCAGCGGCGAACAGGGGAACACTGAAGCTTTCTTT.

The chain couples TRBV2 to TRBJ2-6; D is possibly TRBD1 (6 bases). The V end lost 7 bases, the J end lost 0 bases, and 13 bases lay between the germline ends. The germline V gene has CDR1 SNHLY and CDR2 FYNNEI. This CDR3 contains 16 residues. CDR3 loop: CASTPDRTSGANVLTF. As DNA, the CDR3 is TGTGCCAGCACCCCTGACAGGACCTCTGGGGCCAACGTCCTGACTTTC.

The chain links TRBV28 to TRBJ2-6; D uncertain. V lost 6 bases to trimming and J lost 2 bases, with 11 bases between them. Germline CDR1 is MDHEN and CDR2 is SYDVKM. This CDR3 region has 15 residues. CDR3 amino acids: CASSQSSAGANVLTF. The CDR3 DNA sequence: TGTGCCAGCAGCCAGTCGTCGGCTGGGGCCAACGTCCTGACTTTC.

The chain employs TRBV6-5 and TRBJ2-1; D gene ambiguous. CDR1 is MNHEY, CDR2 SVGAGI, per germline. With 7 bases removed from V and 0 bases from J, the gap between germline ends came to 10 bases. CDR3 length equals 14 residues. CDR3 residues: CASKRSYSYNEQFF. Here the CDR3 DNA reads TGTGCCAGCAAACGGAGTTACTCCTACAATGAGCAGTTCTTC.

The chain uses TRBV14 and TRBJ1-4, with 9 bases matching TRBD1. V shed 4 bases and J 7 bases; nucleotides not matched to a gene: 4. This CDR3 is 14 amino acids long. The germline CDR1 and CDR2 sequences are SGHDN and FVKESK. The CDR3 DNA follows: TGTGCCAGCAGCCCCGACAGGGGGTTTGAAAAACTGTTTTTT. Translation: CASSPDRGFEKLFF.

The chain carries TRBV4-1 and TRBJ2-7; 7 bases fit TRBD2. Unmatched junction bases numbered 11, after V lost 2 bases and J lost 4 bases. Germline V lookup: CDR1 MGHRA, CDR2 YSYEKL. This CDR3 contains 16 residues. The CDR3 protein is CASSQIGGRAEYEQYF. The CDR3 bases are TGCGCCAGCAGCCAAATTGGGGGGAGGGCGGAGTACGAGCAGTACTTC.

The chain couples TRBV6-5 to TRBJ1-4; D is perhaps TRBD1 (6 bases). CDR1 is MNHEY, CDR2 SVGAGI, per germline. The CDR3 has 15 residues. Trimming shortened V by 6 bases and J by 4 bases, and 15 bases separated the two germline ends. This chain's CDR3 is CASRNPDSLNEKLFF. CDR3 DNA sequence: TGTGCCAGCAGGAACCCGGACAGCCTTAATGAAAAACTGTTTTTT.

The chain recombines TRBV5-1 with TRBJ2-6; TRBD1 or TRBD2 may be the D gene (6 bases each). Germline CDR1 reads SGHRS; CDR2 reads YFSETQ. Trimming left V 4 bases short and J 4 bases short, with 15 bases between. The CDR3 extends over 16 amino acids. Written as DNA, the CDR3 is TGCGCCAGCAGCCGAACCGCGGGGACAGGGGCCAACGTCCTGACTTTC. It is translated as CASSRTAGTGANVLTF.

CDR3 loop: CASSEVGTGGGYEQYF. The CDR3 nucleotides are TGTGCCAGCAGTGAGGTGGGGACAGGGGGCGGCTACGAGCAGTACTTC. The rearrangement uses TRBV2 and TRBJ2-7, with TRBD1 matching 12 bases. Unmatched junction bases numbered 6, after V lost 3 bases and J lost 3 bases. The CDR3 totals 16 residues. CDR1 is SNHLY, CDR2 FYNNEI, per germline.

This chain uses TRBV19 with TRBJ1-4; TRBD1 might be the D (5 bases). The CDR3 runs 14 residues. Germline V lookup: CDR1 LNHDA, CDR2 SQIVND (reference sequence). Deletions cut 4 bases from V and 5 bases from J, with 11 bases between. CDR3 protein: CASSKQVENEKLFF. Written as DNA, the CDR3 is TGTGCCAGTAGTAAACAGGTAGAAAATGAAAAACTGTTTTTT. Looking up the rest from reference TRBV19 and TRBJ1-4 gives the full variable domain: DGGITQSPKYLFRKEGQNVTLSCEQNLNHDAMYWYRQDPGQGLRLIYYSQIVNDFQKGDIAEGYSVSREKKESFPLTVTSAQKNPTAFYLCASSKQVENEKLFFGSGTQLSVL.

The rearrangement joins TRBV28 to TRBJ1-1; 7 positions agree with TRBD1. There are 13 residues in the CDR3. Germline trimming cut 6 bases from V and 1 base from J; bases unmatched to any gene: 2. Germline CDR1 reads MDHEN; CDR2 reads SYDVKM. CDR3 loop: CASSRTGNTEAFF. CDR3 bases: TGTGCCAGCAGCAGGACAGGGAACACTGAAGCTTTCTTT.

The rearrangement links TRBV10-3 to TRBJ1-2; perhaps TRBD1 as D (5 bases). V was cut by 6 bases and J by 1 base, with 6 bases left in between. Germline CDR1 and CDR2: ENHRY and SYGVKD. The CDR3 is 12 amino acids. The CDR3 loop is CAIRGDNYGYTF. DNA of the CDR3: TGTGCCATCAGAGGGGATAACTATGGCTACACCTTC.

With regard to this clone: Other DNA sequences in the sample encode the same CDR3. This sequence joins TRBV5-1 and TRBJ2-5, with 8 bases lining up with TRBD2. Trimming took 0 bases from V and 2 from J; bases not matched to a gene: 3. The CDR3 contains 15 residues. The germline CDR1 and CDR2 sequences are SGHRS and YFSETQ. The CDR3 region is CASSLGTSGQETQYF. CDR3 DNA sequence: TGCGCCAGCAGCTTGGGAACTAGCGGACAAGAGACCCAGTACTTC.

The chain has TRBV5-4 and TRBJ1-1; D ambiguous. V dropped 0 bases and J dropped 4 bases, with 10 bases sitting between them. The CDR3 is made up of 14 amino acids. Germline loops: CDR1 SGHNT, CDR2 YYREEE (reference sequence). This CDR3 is CASSLGLQATEAFF. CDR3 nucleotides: TGTGCCAGCAGCTTGGGACTTCAGGCCACTGAAGCTTTCTTT.

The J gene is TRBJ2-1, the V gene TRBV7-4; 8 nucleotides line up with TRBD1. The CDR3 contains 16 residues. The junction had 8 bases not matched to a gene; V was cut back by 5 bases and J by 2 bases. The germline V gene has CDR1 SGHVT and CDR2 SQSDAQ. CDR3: CASSHKDRGTYNEQFF. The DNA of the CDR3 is TGTGCCAGCAGCCACAAAGACAGGGGAACCTACAATGAGCAGTTCTTC.

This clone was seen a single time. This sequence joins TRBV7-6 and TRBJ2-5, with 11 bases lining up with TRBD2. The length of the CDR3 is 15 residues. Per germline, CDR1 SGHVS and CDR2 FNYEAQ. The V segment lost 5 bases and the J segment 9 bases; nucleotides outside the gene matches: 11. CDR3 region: CASSQPTSGNGPQYF. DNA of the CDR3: TGTGCCAGCAGCCAACCGACTAGCGGGAACGGTCCCCAGTACTTC.

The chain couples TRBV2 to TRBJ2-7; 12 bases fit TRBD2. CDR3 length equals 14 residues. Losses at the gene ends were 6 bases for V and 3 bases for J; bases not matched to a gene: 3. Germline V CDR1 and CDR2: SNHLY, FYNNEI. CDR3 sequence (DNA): TGTGCCAGCAGGCGGGGACTAGCGGGCTACGAGCAGTACTTC. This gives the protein CASRRGLAGYEQYF.

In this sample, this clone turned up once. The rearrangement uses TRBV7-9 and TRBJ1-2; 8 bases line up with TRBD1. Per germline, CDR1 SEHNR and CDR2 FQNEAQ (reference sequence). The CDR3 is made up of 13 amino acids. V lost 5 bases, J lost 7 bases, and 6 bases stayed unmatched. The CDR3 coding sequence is TGTGCCAGCAGCGGCGACAGGGGCAGTGGCTACACCTTC. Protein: CASSGDRGSGYTF.

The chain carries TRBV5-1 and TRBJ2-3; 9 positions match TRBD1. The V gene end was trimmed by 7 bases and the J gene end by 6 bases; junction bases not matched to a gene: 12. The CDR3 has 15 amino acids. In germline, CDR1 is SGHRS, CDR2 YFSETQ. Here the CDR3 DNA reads TGCGCCAGCGGGACGACAGGGGGTTTAGAGGATACGCAGTATTTT. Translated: CASGTTGGLEDTQYF.

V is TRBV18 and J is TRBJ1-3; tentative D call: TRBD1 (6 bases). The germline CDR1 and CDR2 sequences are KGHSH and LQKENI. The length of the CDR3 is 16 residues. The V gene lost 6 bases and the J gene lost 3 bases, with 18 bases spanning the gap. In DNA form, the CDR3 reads TGTGCCAGCTCCGAGCGGCAGGGGTCCATTGGAAACACCATATATTTT. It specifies CASSERQGSIGNTIYF.

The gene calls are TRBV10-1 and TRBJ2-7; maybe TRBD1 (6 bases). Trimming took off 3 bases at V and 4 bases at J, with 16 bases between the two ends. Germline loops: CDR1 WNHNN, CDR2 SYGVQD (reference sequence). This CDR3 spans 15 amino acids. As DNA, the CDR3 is TGCGCCAGCAGTGAAGGTCGGCAGGGGTTGTACGAGCAGTACTTC. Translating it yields CASSEGRQGLYEQYF.

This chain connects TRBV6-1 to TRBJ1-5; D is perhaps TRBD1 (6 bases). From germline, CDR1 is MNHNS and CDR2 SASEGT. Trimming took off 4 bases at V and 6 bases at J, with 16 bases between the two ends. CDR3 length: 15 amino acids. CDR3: CASSATQGAGQPQHF. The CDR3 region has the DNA TGTGCCAGCAGTGCAACACAGGGAGCGGGTCAGCCCCAGCATTTT.

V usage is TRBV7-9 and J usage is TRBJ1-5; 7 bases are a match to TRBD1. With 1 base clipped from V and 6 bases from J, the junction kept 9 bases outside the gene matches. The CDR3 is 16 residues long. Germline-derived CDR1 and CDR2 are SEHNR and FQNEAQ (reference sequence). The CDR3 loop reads CASSLVDRVVRQPQHF. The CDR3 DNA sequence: TGTGCCAGCAGCTTAGTTGACAGGGTGGTTCGTCAGCCCCAGCATTTT.